Below are 28 T cell receptor beta chains sequenced from a single sample in a study of tumor-infiltrating lymphocytes in primary liver carcinoma. TCR beta cDNA came from around 500 ng total RNA, primed with a constant-region primer. Each TCR beta library was derived from three nested multiplex PCR rounds that employed slightly modified ARM-PCR. TRBV1-TRBV30 forward primers paired with a C-beta reverse primer were used in the first two PCR rounds, which ran roughly 10 cycles each. TCRdb re-called the multiplex PCR reads with MiXCR, one entry per CDR3 protein. Among about 70,000 distinct CDR3 sequences listed, roughly three quarters were seen once. The roughly 17-32 mg bulk tissue piece was not sorted before simultaneous RNA and DNA extraction. Material: liver tumor tissue from sampling region 4. Subset denoted: tumor region T4, right-lateral pole. These receptors were obtained from a man in his forties or fifties with primary liver carcinoma and hepatitis B virus infection.

This clonotype was seen ten or more times. This sequence joins TRBV4-1 and TRBJ2-2; TRBD1 might be the D (5 bases). Germline lookup yields CDR1 MGHRA and CDR2 YSYEKL. The CDR3 runs 16 residues. Trimming pared 0 bases from V and 4 bases from J, leaving 12 bases between. This CDR3 is CASSQESTARTGELFF. The CDR3 coding sequence is TGCGCCAGCAGCCAAGAGTCGACAGCGCGCACCGGGGAGCTGTTTTTT.

This clonotype showed up many times. The chain carries TRBV18 and TRBJ2-5; TRBD1 aligns across 9 bases. J lost 5 bases, V lost 5 bases, and 9 bases had no gene match. Germline values: CDR1 KGHSH, CDR2 LQKENI. The CDR3 runs to 15 residues. CDR3 in amino acids: CASSSWTGVAETQYF. In DNA, the CDR3 is TGTGCCAGCTCATCTTGGACAGGGGTCGCGGAGACCCAGTACTTC.

Regarding this clonotype: One base away lies a much larger clone, so this may be a sequencing read error. The V call is TRBV25-1, the J call TRBJ1-5, with 10 bases fitting TRBD1. The CDR3 has 15 residues. The germline gives CDR1 MGHDK, CDR2 SYGVNS. The CDR3, as DNA: TGTGCCAGCAGTTCCGGGACAGGGGACAATCAGCCCCAGCGTTTT. Its translation is CASSSGTGDNQPQRF.

The count of this clonotype is one. The junction does not match germline at one end; this may be a read error. V gene TRBV2 combines with J gene TRBJ2-3; 7 bases map to TRBD1. Germline V gives CDR1 SNHLY, CDR2 FYNNEI. The CDR3 consists of 15 residues. CDR3 in DNA: TGTACCAGCAGCCGGGACAGAGGAGGACCAGATACGCAGTATTTT. Protein: CTSSRDRGGPDTQYF.

This clonotype was detected once. Germline is not matched at one junction end, which may reflect a read error. J is TRBJ2-1 and V is TRBV11-2; the match to TRBD1 covers 7 bases. The CDR3 totals 15 residues. Germline assignment: CDR1 SGHAT and CDR2 FQNNGV. The CDR3 DNA is TGTGCCAGCAACCCCCACAGGGGCTCCTACAGTGAGCAGTTCTTC. It specifies CASNPHRGSYSEQFF.

For this clonotype: Because it lacks the conserved phenylalanine or tryptophan at the end, this CDR3 is likely a read error. The chain uses TRBV6-5 and TRBJ2-3, with no clear D. Looked up from germline, CDR1 is MNHEY and CDR2 is SVGAGI. Between the trimmed V and J ends, which lost 2 bases and 5 bases, there was a span of 14 bases. This CDR3 is built from 15 residues. CDR3 DNA sequence: TGTGCCAGCAGTTACACACTCCCACATGGAGATACGCAGTATTGT. This sequence encodes CASSYTLPHGDTQYC.

About this clonotype: Mismatch with germline at one junction end may stem from a read error. The gene calls are TRBV11-2 and TRBJ1-1; 8 nucleotides agree with TRBD1. The CDR3 runs to 14 residues. Germline loops: CDR1 SGHAT, CDR2 FQNNGV. CDR3 coding DNA: TGTGCCAGCAGGGAGGACAGGGAACTCACCGAAGCTTTCTTC. Amino acid sequence: CASREDRELTEAFF.

This clonotype was seen ten or more times. The chain carries TRBV29-1 and TRBJ2-7, with 7 bases lining up with TRBD1. Germline CDR1 SQVTM, CDR2 ANQGSEA. The V segment lost 5 bases and the J segment 2 bases; nucleotides outside the gene matches: 6. This CDR3 is built from 13 residues. DNA of the CDR3: TGCAGCGTTTTCGGACAGGCCGCCTACGAGCAGTACTTC. It is translated as CSVFGQAAYEQYF.

Points on this clonotype: A much larger clone differs from this one at a single base, so this may be a read error. This chain connects TRBV5-1 to TRBJ2-1; 9 bases fit TRBD2. The CDR3 spans 16 residues. Germline CDR1 and CDR2: SGHRS and YFSETQ. The CDR3 loop reads CASSLPTSGSFNDQFF. The CDR3 nucleotides are TGCGCCAGCAGCCTGCCTACTAGCGGGTCCTTCAATGATCAGTTCTTC. Based on the CDR3 plus reference TRBV5-1 and TRBJ2-1, the full variable domain is KAGVTQTPRYLIKTRGQQVTLSCSPISGHRSVSWYQQTPGQGLQFLFEYFSETQRNKGNFPGRFSGRQFSNSRSEMNVSTLELGDSALYLCASSLPTSGSFNDQFFGPGTRLTVL.

Worth noting for this clonotype: One end of the junction varies from germline; a read error may be responsible. The rearrangement uses TRBV6-5 and TRBJ2-7; D may be TRBD2 (6 bases). This CDR3 is built from 14 residues. Germline V gene lookup returns CDR1 MNHEY and CDR2 SVGAGI. CDR3 amino acids: CASSREQRVVEKYF. The CDR3 bases are TGTGCCAGCAGTCGGGAGCAGAGGGTGGTCGAGAAGTACTTC.

This clonotype was detected a few times. The chain joins TRBV24-1 to TRBJ1-1; 8 bases map to TRBD1. Trimming removed 4 bases from V and 5 bases from J; junction bases left unmatched: 8. CDR1 KGHDR and CDR2 SFDVKD come from the germline V gene. The CDR3 runs 15 residues. CDR3 loop: CATSDPDRGETEAFF. CDR3 nucleotide sequence: TGTGCCACCAGTGACCCTGACAGGGGAGAGACTGAAGCTTTCTTT.

For the CDR3, the DNA is TGTGCCAGCAGTTTATCCCAGGGTAGGGGGTCCGAGCAGTACTTC. This translates into CASSLSQGRGSEQYF. This chain connects TRBV27 to TRBJ2-7; D might be TRBD1 (6 bases). Germline-derived CDR1 and CDR2 are MNHEY and SMNVEV (reference sequence). This CDR3 region has 15 residues. The V end was cut by 0 bases, the J end by 6 bases, with 15 bases between.

Comments on this clonotype: At one end, the junction sequence differs from germline, possibly due to a read error. The genes are TRBV6-5 and TRBJ2-5; D may match TRBD1 or TRBD2 (5 bases each). The germline gives CDR1 MNHEY, CDR2 SVGAGI. CDR3 length equals 16 residues. The CDR3 nucleotides read TGTACCAGCAGTTACGGGACGCCCAGGTACCAAGAGACCCAGTACTTC. It translates to CTSSYGTPRYQETQYF.

This clonotype appeared once. This chain joins TRBV6-5 and TRBJ2-5; the D is unclear. This CDR3 spans 14 amino acids. V lost 2 bases and J 4 bases, leaving 11 bases between the germline ends. Germline assignment: CDR1 MNHEY and CDR2 SVGAGI. For the CDR3, the DNA is TGTGCCAGCAGTTACCTTAGTACGATAGAGACCCAGTACTTC. This gives the protein CASSYLSTIETQYF.

Concerning this clonotype: The junction departs from the called germline gene at one end, perhaps through a read error. The CDR3 DNA reads as TGTGTCAGCAGTTATTCCCCCTTTGAGAGGGAAAAACTGTTTTTT. Its translation is CVSSYSPFEREKLFF. The rearrangement links TRBV6-5 to TRBJ1-4; unclear D gene. CDR1 is MNHEY, CDR2 SVGAGI, per germline. The CDR3 sequence is 15 residues long.

This chain links TRBV7-9 with TRBJ2-1; D remains ambiguous. Germline loops: CDR1 SEHNR, CDR2 FQNEAQ (reference sequence). Trimming removed 4 bases at V and 8 bases at J, with 9 bases between. This CDR3 comprises 12 residues. DNA for the CDR3: TGTGCCAGCAGCTCAGTAGCCCATGAGCAGTTCTTC. Amino acid sequence: CASSSVAHEQFF.

On this clonotype itself: Being one base from a much bigger clone, this may be a read error. This chain connects TRBV28 to TRBJ1-5; tentatively, D is TRBD1 (5 bases). The CDR3 sequence is 13 residues long. Germline CDR1 and CDR2: MDHEN and SYDVKM. The CDR3 loop is CVSRAQSNQPQHF. CDR3 bases: TGTGTCAGCAGGGCTCAAAGCAATCAGCCCCAGCATTTT.

V and J are TRBV11-2 and TRBJ2-1, with TRBD2 matching over 9 bases. V dropped 4 bases and J dropped 16; count of bases not matched to a gene: 20. CDR3 length: 16 amino acids. The germline V gene has CDR1 SGHAT and CDR2 FQNNGV. CDR3 sequence (DNA): TGTGCCAGCAGCTGCTCTTCGACTCGCGGGAGGGGAGGCGGATTCTTC. Protein product: CASSCSSTRGRGGGFF.

A note on this clonotype: With a much larger clone just one base away, this may be a read error. The V call is TRBV29-1, the J call TRBJ2-5, with D hard to call. Germline V gene lookup returns CDR1 SQVTM and CDR2 ANQGSEA. The V and J ends lost 7 bases and 7 bases respectively, with 22 bases between them. The CDR3 totals 14 residues. The CDR3 nucleotides are TGCAGCGCCCTTACATTTCTTGTGGCAGGGACCCAGTACTTC. Its protein product is CSALTFLVAGTQYF. Together with reference TRBV29-1 and TRBJ2-5, the CDR3 gives the full variable domain: SAVISQKPSRDICQRGTSLTIQCQVDSQVTMMFWYRQQPGQSLTLIATANQGSEATYESGFVIDKFPISRPNLTFSTLTVSNMSPEDSSIYLCSALTFLVAGTQYFGPGTRLLVL.

This clonotype came up many times. The chain couples TRBV6-6 to TRBJ1-4, with D tentatively TRBD1 (5 bases). V gave up 4 bases and J gave up 8 bases, with 14 bases separating them. CDR1 and CDR2 from the germline V gene are MNHNY and SVGAGI (reference sequence). The CDR3 spans 14 residues. CDR3 in DNA: TGTGCCAGCAGTTTTGGGGGGTATGGAGAAAAACTGTTTTTT. Protein product: CASSFGGYGEKLFF.

Only a few counts were recorded for this clonotype. The V and J genes are TRBV9 and TRBJ1-1; D is perhaps TRBD1 (5 bases). The CDR3 is 13 amino acids. V shed 0 bases and J shed 5 bases, with 8 bases lying between them. The germline gives CDR1 SGDLS, CDR2 YYNGEE. The CDR3: CASSVEGVTEAFF. In DNA form, the CDR3 reads TGTGCCAGCAGCGTAGAAGGGGTAACTGAAGCTTTCTTT.

To note about this clonotype: One end of the junction is discordant with germline, which a read error may explain. The V call is TRBV11-2, the J call TRBJ2-5, with D perhaps TRBD2 (5 bases). The CDR3 is 16 residues long. Germline CDR1 is SGHAT and CDR2 is FQNNGV. The CDR3 here is CVSRSPDSAYQETQYF. The CDR3 region has the DNA TGTGTCAGCAGATCCCCGGACTCGGCCTACCAAGAGACCCAGTACTTT. Full variable domain (outside the CDR3, taken from reference TRBV11-2 and TRBJ2-5): EAGVAQSPRYKIIEKRQSVAFWCNPISGHATLYWYQQILGQGPKLLIQFQNNGVVDDSQLPKDRFSAERLKGVDSTLKIQPAKLEDSAVYLCVSRSPDSAYQETQYFGPGTRLLVL.

As to this clonotype: Just one base apart from a much larger clone, this may be a read error. The rearrangement joins TRBV5-1 to TRBJ2-7; tentatively, D is TRBD2 (6 bases). Germline V lookup: CDR1 SGHRS, CDR2 YFSETQ. The CDR3 has 13 amino acids. V lost 1 base to trimming and J lost 6 bases, with 11 bases between them. CDR3: CASSLKEGGEQYF. The CDR3 DNA follows: TGCGCCAGCAGCTTGAAAGAGGGAGGCGAGCAGTACTTC.

As regards this clonotype: A read error may account for a junction end that differs from germline. The chain uses TRBV19 and TRBJ1-5, with no clear D. The CDR3 is made up of 14 amino acids. The germline V gene encodes CDR1 LNHDA and CDR2 SQIVND (reference sequence). The CDR3 region is CTSSTSGFGQSQHF. CDR3 DNA: TGTACCAGTAGTACCTCAGGATTCGGGCAGTCCCAGCATTTT.

Turning to this clonotype: Germline is not matched at one junction end, which may reflect a read error. The chain has TRBV18 and TRBJ2-6; D call uncertain. Germline CDR1 reads KGHSH; CDR2 reads LQKENI. This CDR3 is 16 amino acids long. The CDR3 reads CTSSPSAPRGANVLTF. As DNA, the CDR3 is TGTACCAGCTCACCCTCGGCCCCACGGGGGGCCAACGTCCTGACTTTC. Using reference TRBV18 and TRBJ2-6 for the parts outside the CDR3, the full variable domain is NAGVMQNPRHLVRRRGQEARLRCSPMKGHSHVYWYRQLPEEGLKFMVYLQKENIIDESGMPKERFSAEFPKEGPSILRIQQVVRGDSAAYFCTSSPSAPRGANVLTFGAGSRLTVL.

This chain uses TRBV19 with TRBJ2-1; 8 bases agree with TRBD2. Trimming cost V 10 bases and J 7 bases; bases outside gene matches: 12. The CDR3 loop spans 14 amino acids. The germline gives CDR1 LNHDA, CDR2 SQIVND (reference sequence). CDR3 in DNA: TGTGCCACCTTGGCCGGGAGGGGAACTAATGAGCAGTTCTTC. This encodes CATLAGRGTNEQFF. Full variable domain (remainder filled in from reference TRBV19 and TRBJ2-1): DGGITQSPKYLFRKEGQNVTLSCEQNLNHDAMYWYRQDPGQGLRLIYYSQIVNDFQKGDIAEGYSVSREKKESFPLTVTSAQKNPTAFYLCATLAGRGTNEQFFGPGTRLTVL.

The rearrangement links TRBV10-3 to TRBJ1-5; no clear D. With the DNA end fitting TRBJ2-3 better, the J assignment may be wrong. Germline loops: CDR1 ENHRY, CDR2 SYGVKD. The CDR3 is made up of 12 amino acids. CDR3 residues: CAISEVNQPQYF. The CDR3 DNA reads TGTGCCATCAGCGAAGTCAATCAGCCCCAGTATTTT.

On this clonotype: A much larger clone is a single base away; this may be a read error. The chain couples TRBV28 to TRBJ1-1; a possible D gene is TRBD1 (6 bases). The CDR3 has 13 amino acids. CDR1 and CDR2 (germline): MDHEN, SYDVKM. V was clipped by 8 bases and J by 7 bases, with 17 bases between them. CDR3 amino acids: CASQGGGLSEAFF. The CDR3 coding sequence is TGTGCCAGCCAAGGGGGGGGCCTGAGTGAAGCTTTCTTT.